This TCR beta chain was recovered during a study of blood T cells in healthy people across ages. Study outcomes and limitations: Aged donors had fewer naive CD4+ cells and lower diversity than long-lived donors. The authors considered diversity estimates from one million T cells to be underestimates.

A sample-barcoded 5' primer and a J-beta primer mix were used in a second PCR of roughly 7 to 11 cycles. One entry per CDR3 protein, called by TCRdb with MiXCR from the 5' RACE reads. The sample lists about 1,500,000 distinct CDR3 sequences, approximately 40% occurring once. Each donor supplied roughly 9 milliliters of peripheral blood. The authors extracted at least 6 micrograms of total RNA per sample. J was trimmed by 7 bases and V by 1 base; bases with no gene match: 2. The CDR3 consists of 12 residues. Looked up from germline, CDR1 is SGHRS and CDR2 is YFSETQ. As concerns this clonotype: No antigen is known for it.

The chain links TRBV5-1 to TRBJ2-7, with 7 positions matching TRBD1. This TCR was sampled from a woman between 18 and 30 years old in good health. The sample taken for sequencing was blood. CDR3 in amino acids: CASSLTGEEQYF. Written as DNA, the CDR3 is TGCGCCAGCAGCTTGACAGGGGAAGAGCAGTACTTC.